The clone carrying this T cell receptor beta chain was counted a single time. The antigen is not known. The data derive from a study of shared clonotypes between healthy human individuals. Background on the study: Every donor yielded three CD4 naive, three CD4 memory, two CD8 naive and one CD8 memory plate. Study-wide results and limits: Estimated richness was generally greater in naive than memory subsets.

Deep-level settings were used for running the assay. The protocol was immunoSEQ multiplex PCR, while the TCRdb copy is restricted to in-frame clones and leaves out a portion. The sample shows under 700,000 clones, around 95% of them seen only once. The naive CD8 population came from CD45RO-negative cells selected for CCR7, without terminally differentiated effector memory CD45RA+ cells. Germline CDR1 is MDHEN and CDR2 is SYDVKM. The CDR3 is made up of 12 amino acids. V usage is TRBV28 and J usage is TRBJ2-5, with D perhaps TRBD1 or TRBD2 (5 bases each). Matching the DNA end better, TRBJ2-7 makes the J call doubtful. The specimen sequenced was naive CD8+ T cells sorted from blood. This TCR derives from a woman in her twenties or thirties in good health. The CDR3 is CASTYGGNEQYF. CDR3 nucleotide sequence: TGTGCCAGCACGTATGGGGGTAACGAGCAGTACTTC.